A selection of T cell receptor beta chains follows, all from one sample in a study of blood T cells in healthy people across ages. TCRdb re-called the 5' RACE reads through MiXCR, storing one row per CDR3 protein. The data contain approximately 800,000 distinct CDR3 sequences, 46% of them singletons. Sequenced: blood. All receptors derive from an elderly man in good health. Both conserved end residues are part of each CDR3. The order of the fields is CDR3 protein, CDR3 DNA, V gene, clone size, D gene, J gene. D genes are given only for firm matches. Part of the rows lack a size; the others show once, few, many or a class for expanded clones.

CDR3: CATCVTDRTTYNEQFF
DNA: TGTGCCACCTGTGTCACCGACAGGACCACTTACAATGAGCAGTTCTTC
V: TRBV24-1
size: NA
D: NA
J: TRBJ2-1

CDR3: CASSETWMYEQYF
DNA: TGTGCCAGCAGTGAGACCTGGATGTACGAGCAGTACTTC
V: TRBV6-1
size: few
D: NA
J: TRBJ2-7

CDR3: CSVIRQGRKETQYF
DNA: TGCAGCGTTATCCGACAGGGGCGGAAAGAGACCCAGTACTTC
V: TRBV29-1
size: NA
D: TRBD1
J: TRBJ2-5

CDR3: CSVELTLKTQYF
DNA: TGCAGCGTGGAACTGACTTTGAAGACCCAGTACTTC
V: TRBV29-1
size: few
D: NA
J: TRBJ2-5

CDR3: CSAALSGEQFF
DNA: TGCAGTGCCGCGCTGAGCGGTGAGCAGTTCTTC
V: TRBV20-1
size: once
D: NA
J: TRBJ2-1

CDR3: CSARALSSSNEQFF
DNA: TGCAGTGCTAGAGCCCTCTCCAGCTCCAATGAGCAGTTCTTC
V: TRBV20-1
size: NA
D: NA
J: TRBJ2-1

CDR3: CASAFSGRLYEQYF
DNA: TGTGCTAGTGCTTTTAGCGGGAGACTCTACGAGCAGTACTTC
V: TRBV12-5
size: many
D: TRBD2
J: TRBJ2-7

CDR3: CASSYQRYEAFF
DNA: TGTGCCAGCAGCTATCAGCGGTATGAAGCTTTCTTT
V: TRBV7-9
size: NA
D: NA
J: TRBJ1-1

CDR3: CASKPNSGTLSYNEQFF
DNA: TGCGCCAGCAAGCCCAATAGCGGGACACTCTCCTACAATGAGCAGTTCTTC
V: TRBV5-1
size: few
D: TRBD2
J: TRBJ2-1

CDR3: CASCGRLAGGELFF
DNA: TGTGCCAGCTGCGGCAGACTAGCGGGCGGGGAGCTGTTTTTT
V: TRBV6-1
size: once
D: TRBD2
J: TRBJ2-2

CDR3: CASSSGGGGSYEQYF
DNA: TGTGCCAGCAGCTCAGGGGGCGGCGGGAGTTACGAGCAGTACTTC
V: TRBV7-2
size: few
D: NA
J: TRBJ2-7

CDR3: CASSLSVGIAYEQYF
DNA: TGCGCCAGCAGCCTTTCGGTCGGGATCGCCTACGAGCAGTACTTC
V: TRBV5-1
size: once
D: NA
J: TRBJ2-7

CDR3: CASSLLSESLGTSGRTGELFF
DNA: TGTGCCAGCAGTCTCCTCTCCGAGTCCCTTGGGACTAGCGGAAGGACCGGGGAGCTGTTTTTT
V: TRBV12-3/TRBV12-4
size: NA
D: TRBD2
J: TRBJ2-2

CDR3: CASSQYGTSGDNEQYF
DNA: TGTGCCAGCAGCCAGTACGGGACTAGCGGGGACAATGAGCAGTACTTC
V: TRBV4-2
size: NA
D: TRBD2
J: TRBJ2-7

CDR3: CASSSGLAGVMDEQFF
DNA: TGTGCCAGCAGTTCCGGACTAGCGGGAGTTATGGATGAGCAGTTCTTC
V: TRBV12-3/TRBV12-4
size: NA
D: TRBD2
J: TRBJ2-1